The clone carrying this T cell receptor beta chain came up many times. MiXCR, run by TCRdb on the RT-PCR reads, gives a single entry per CDR3 protein. The sample lists about 700,000 distinct CDR3 sequences; approximately 15% were seen once. The entry originates in a study of response to subunit inactivated influenza vaccine. In germline, CDR1 is SGHRS, CDR2 YFSETQ. Trimming stripped 4 bases from V and 4 bases from J, with 10 bases between. This CDR3 spans 13 amino acids. The chain couples TRBV5-1 to TRBJ2-3; D is unclear. Sequencing used PBMCs from blood, obtained around two weeks before vaccination. This receptor was identified in a man aged 50 or older who received an inactivated influenza vaccine. The CDR3 is CASSLGRADTQYF. In nucleotides, the CDR3 is TGCGCCAGCAGCCTAGGACGGGCAGATACGCAGTATTTT.